The 14 T cell receptor beta chains listed next were all sequenced from one sample in a study of blood T cell repertoires in COVID-19. Profiling relied on immunoSEQ multiplex PCR, and the TCRdb table lists in-frame clones only, not all of them. This sample has about 80,000 clones, with about 87% found just once. The sequenced sample consisted of peripheral blood. The receptor set was obtained from a woman of 80 years or more with acute or convalescent COVID-19.

The table lists this clone with a count of one. The chain has TRBV4-3 and TRBJ2-3, with D perhaps matching TRBD2 (5 bases). In germline, CDR1 is LGHNA, CDR2 YSLEER. V lost 0 bases and J 7 bases, leaving 11 bases between the germline ends. This CDR3 contains 14 residues. DNA of the CDR3: TGCGCCAGCAGCCAAGATAGGAGCGGCAATACGCAGTATTTT. Protein sequence: CASSQDRSGNTQYF.

This chain links TRBV18 with TRBJ2-5; 9 nucleotides agree with TRBD1. CDR1 and CDR2 (germline): KGHSH, LQKENI. This CDR3 is built from 15 residues. J gave up 4 bases and V 4 bases, and 7 bases lay outside the gene matches. The CDR3 nucleotides are TGTGCCAGCTCACTCAACAGGGGGCGCGGAGAGACCCAGTACTTC. Translation gives CASSLNRGRGETQYF.

The V gene is TRBV19, the J gene TRBJ2-6; no firm D call. Deletions cut 6 bases from V and 0 bases from J, with 12 bases between. The CDR3 covers 16 residues. Looked up from germline, CDR1 is LNHDA and CDR2 is SQIVND (reference sequence). This CDR3 is CASRLAATSGANVLTF. The CDR3 nucleotides read TGTGCCAGTAGGCTGGCGGCAACCTCTGGGGCCAACGTCCTGACTTTC.

V usage is TRBV5-5 and J usage is TRBJ1-4, with D uncertain. V lost 4 bases, J lost 8 bases, and 15 bases lay in between. The germline CDR1 and CDR2 sequences are SGHKS and YYEKEE (reference sequence). This CDR3 spans 14 amino acids. The DNA for the CDR3 is TGTGCCAGCAGCGCGGTGGTCGGTTACGAAAAACTGTTTTTT. Encoded protein: CASSAVVGYEKLFF.

The gene calls are TRBV5-4 and TRBJ2-3, with 8 bases aligning to TRBD1. V was clipped by 4 bases and J by 6 bases; unmatched bases: 1. CDR3 size: 12 residues. CDR1 is SGHNT and CDR2 is YYREEE in the germline V gene (reference sequence). The CDR3, as DNA: TGTGCCAGCAGCGGACAGGGCGATACGCAGTATTTT. Translated, it gives CASSGQGDTQYF.

There are a few counts of this clone. V and J are TRBV3-1 (or the pseudogene TRBV3-2) and TRBJ2-2; 11 nucleotides line up with TRBD2. The CDR3 totals 16 residues. The ends lost 5 bases at V and 6 bases at J; junction bases unmatched: 8. Per germline, CDR1 LGHDT and CDR2 YNNKEL (reference sequence). As DNA, the CDR3 is TGTGCCAGCAGCGAAACTAGCGGGAGCTGGGCCGGGGAGCTGTTTTTT. It is translated as CASSETSGSWAGELFF.

The chain has TRBV18 and TRBJ1-3; TRBD1 aligns across 7 bases. From germline, CDR1 is KGHSH and CDR2 LQKENI. The CDR3 sequence is 18 residues long. The V segment lost 5 bases and the J segment 2 bases; nucleotides outside the gene matches: 15. CDR3 in amino acids: CASSSYLPGTATGNTIYF. The CDR3 DNA follows: TGTGCCAGCTCATCTTACTTACCCGGGACAGCAACTGGAAACACCATATATTTT.

V is TRBV6-6 and J is TRBJ1-2; 11 positions agree with TRBD1. Germline values: CDR1 MNHNY, CDR2 SVGAGI (reference sequence). V shed 5 bases and J 2 bases; nucleotides not matched to a gene: 7. This CDR3 has 16 amino acids. The CDR3 DNA sequence: TGTGCCAGCAGTGGGATTGGACAGGGGGCGAACTATGGCTACACCTTC. Amino acids: CASSGIGQGANYGYTF.

Details on this clone: At the DNA level, this CDR3 is encoded by other sequences in the same sample as well. V is TRBV12-3 or TRBV12-4 and J is TRBJ1-2; 8 bases align to TRBD1. The CDR3 has 13 amino acids. Trimming removed 2 bases from V and 6 bases from J; junction bases left unmatched: 2. DNA for the CDR3: TGTGCCAGCAGTTTAAAACAGGGGGATGGCTACACCTTC. Its protein is CASSLKQGDGYTF.

J is TRBJ2-5 and V is TRBV6-6, with TRBD2 matching 10 bases. Germline assignment: CDR1 MNHNY and CDR2 SVGAGI (reference sequence). With V trimmed by 6 bases and J by 4 bases, 8 bases remained unmatched. The CDR3 totals 15 residues. CDR3 protein: CASRTSGAVSETQYF. Here the CDR3 DNA reads TGTGCCAGCAGAACTAGCGGGGCGGTATCAGAGACCCAGTACTTC.

This chain connects TRBV6-2 or TRBV6-3 to TRBJ2-7; D perhaps matches TRBD1 (5 bases). The CDR3 totals 15 residues. Germline V CDR1 and CDR2: MNHEY, SVGEGT. The ends were cut back, 5 bases at V and 4 bases at J, with 18 bases in the middle. This CDR3 is CASSPPDSLGYEQYF. In DNA form, the CDR3 reads TGTGCCAGCAGTCCCCCCGACAGCCTTGGGTACGAGCAGTACTTC.

This clone was found once. The chain carries TRBV24-1 and TRBJ2-5; D possibly corresponds to TRBD2 (7 bases). The ends were cut back, 7 bases at V and 4 bases at J, with 24 bases in the middle. This CDR3 contains 17 residues. Germline V gene sequence: CDR1 KGHDR, CDR2 SFDVKD. The CDR3, as DNA: TGTGCCACCAGCGGGGGCGGGGGTCGATCCAAGGGAGAGACCCAGTACTTC. This translates into CATSGGGGRSKGETQYF.

The chain couples TRBV18 to TRBJ2-1, with 9 bases that match TRBD2. The junction had 5 bases not matched to a gene; V was cut back by 1 base and J by 4 bases. Germline CDR1 KGHSH, CDR2 LQKENI. The CDR3 has 16 amino acids. DNA of the CDR3: TGTGCCAGCTCACCACGAGTAGCGGGAGTTTACAATGAGCAGTTCTTC. This sequence encodes CASSPRVAGVYNEQFF.

This chain links TRBV11-2 with TRBJ1-1, with a tentative D call TRBD1 (6 bases). Germline V gene data show CDR1 as SGHAT and CDR2 as FQNNGV. The V and J ends lost 0 bases and 4 bases respectively, with 12 bases between them. This CDR3 is built from 15 residues. The CDR3 protein is CASSLESRGRTEAFF. The CDR3 DNA is TGTGCCAGCAGCTTAGAAAGCAGGGGTCGCACTGAAGCTTTCTTT.